The rows below give T cell receptor beta chains drawn from one sample of a study of vaccination and CD4 T cells after COVID-19. TCRdb re-analysed the PCR reads in MiXCR, keeping a single row per CDR3 protein. The table has 24,000 or so distinct CDR3 sequences, 58% seen once. For these TCRs, the target antigens are not known. Sequenced material: CD4+ T cells from blood, cultured in vitro. These receptors were collected from a human donor who had recovered from COVID-19. The CDR3 runs from the conserved cysteine through the conserved F or W. The D gene is left open where the match is weak. Clone size is shown for a subset of rows, as once, few, many or a class of expanded clone.

>TRBJ2-5|.|TRBV6-1|.
TGTGCCAGCAGTCGCGGGGACAGACAAGAGACCCAGTACTTC
CASSRGDRQETQYF
>TRBJ2-7|.|TRBV12-3/TRBV12-4|.
TGTGCCAGCAGGACAGCCGGGACCCGGGAGCAGTACTTC
CASRTAGTREQYF
>TRBJ2-7|few|TRBV11-3|.
TGTGCCAGCAGCTTAGTGGGGACACCCCTTTCCTACGAGCAGTACTTC
CASSLVGTPLSYEQYF
>TRBJ1-1|.|TRBV6-4|.
TGTGCCAGCAGCGTTCAAGAGAACACTGAAGCTTTCTTT
CASSVQENTEAFF
>TRBJ2-2|.|TRBV7-9|.
TGTGCCAGCAGCTTAGAGGGAGCCGGGGAGCTGTTTTTT
CASSLEGAGELFF
>TRBJ2-1|.|TRBV27|.
TGTGCCAGCGGATGGGTGGCTGGTGGTTACAATGAGCAGTTCTTC
CASGWVAGGYNEQFF
>TRBJ2-3|.|TRBV28|TRBD1
TGTGCCAGCCCCCCGGCGGGACAGGGGACAGATACGCAGTATTTT
CASPPAGQGTDTQYF
>TRBJ1-6|.|TRBV11-3|TRBD1
TGTGCCAGCAGCTTAGATTCGACAGGGGGACAATCACCCCTCCACTTT
CASSLDSTGGQSPLHF
>TRBJ2-2|once|TRBV19|.
TGTGCCAGTGAATACTCTGGTGCCTTGGCCGGGAGCACCGGGGAGCTGTTTTTT
CASEYSGALAGSTGELFF
>TRBJ2-4|once|TRBV11-2|.
TGTGCCAGCAGCCCGCGTAAATTGGTCCCAGCCAAAAACATTCAGTACTTC
CASSPRKLVPAKNIQYF
>TRBJ1-5|few|TRBV7-2|TRBD1
TGTGCCAGCAGCGTTGACAGGGACAATCAGCCCCAGCATTTT
CASSVDRDNQPQHF
>TRBJ2-5|.|TRBV7-2|.
TGTGCCAGCAGCTTAGTCCGGGGGCTCCAAGAGACCCAGTACTTC
CASSLVRGLQETQYF
>TRBJ1-6|once|TRBV2|.
TGTGCCAGCGATCTGAACTATAATTCACCCCTCCACTTT
CASDLNYNSPLHF
>TRBJ2-2|.|TRBV4-3|.
TGCGCCAGCAGCCAAGAAGGCAGAAGTTTCACCGGGGAGCTGTTTTTT
CASSQEGRSFTGELFF
>TRBJ2-3|.|TRBV6-2/TRBV6-3|TRBD2
TGTGCCAGCAGGCCTATGGAGCGGGACCGGCGAACGCAGTATTTT
CASRPMERDRRTQYF
>TRBJ1-1|medium-sized|TRBV7-9|TRBD1
TGTGCCAGCGCCGGGACAGGGGGTATGAGGACTGAAGCTTTCTTT
CASAGTGGMRTEAFF
>TRBJ1-5|.|TRBV30|TRBD1
TGTGCCTGGAGTACGACAGGGGGTAGTCAGCCCCAGCATTTT
CAWSTTGGSQPQHF
>TRBJ1-2|few|TRBV7-2|.
TGTGCCAGCAGCTTAGCGGGACGGCAAAACTTC
CASSLAGRQNF
>TRBJ2-1|.|TRBV20-1|.
TGCAGTGCTAGAGATAAAGGCCCAGGGGTCTTC
CSARDKGPGVF
>TRBJ2-7|.|TRBV5-1|TRBD1
TGCGCCAGCAGCTTGGAGGGCAGGGGGCGCGAGCAGTACTTC
CASSLEGRGREQYF
>TRBJ1-5|.|TRBV15|.
TGTGCCACCAGCAGAGGGAGCCTCGAAGAGCCCCAGCATTTT
CATSRGSLEEPQHF
>TRBJ1-1|.|TRBV19|.
TGTGCCAGTAATAGGGGCTCTGAAGCTTTCTTT
CASNRGSEAFF
>TRBJ1-1|once|TRBV5-4|.
TGTGCCAGCAGCTTGGCCGGGACGAACACTGAAGCTTTCTTT
CASSLAGTNTEAFF
>TRBJ2-3|.|TRBV6-2/TRBV6-3|.
TGTGCCAGCAGTTACTTGATTCCTGGGGGTACGCAGTATTTT
CASSYLIPGGTQYF
>TRBJ2-1|.|TRBV4-3|TRBD2
TGCGCCAGCAGCCAAGATGAGAGCGGGAGGGCCGTCAATGAGCAGTTCTTC
CASSQDESGRAVNEQFF
>TRBJ1-1|.|TRBV21-1|.
TGTGCCAGGGGGGATGACAGTGCTGAAGCTTTCTTT
CARGDDSAEAFF
>TRBJ1-2|.|TRBV19|TRBD1
TGTGCCAGTAGTATAGATAGGGGACAGGGGATTGCTAACTATGGCTACACCTTC
CASSIDRGQGIANYGYTF
>TRBJ1-6|.|TRBV19|TRBD1
TGTGCCAGTAGTATAACAGGGGTCAATTCACCCCTCCACTTT
CASSITGVNSPLHF
>TRBJ1-6|few|TRBV25-1|TRBD1
TGTGCCAGCAATCCCCGGGACAGCTCACCCCTCCACTTT
CASNPRDSSPLHF
>TRBJ1-1|.|TRBV28|.
TGTGCCAGCAGTCCGACCGGGGAAGCGAACACTGAAGCTTTCTTT
CASSPTGEANTEAFF
>TRBJ1-2|few|TRBV7-2|.
TGTGCCAGCAGCTTAGGGTCAGGCGGGTTGGGCTACACCTTC
CASSLGSGGLGYTF
>TRBJ2-1|once|TRBV7-2|TRBD2
TGTGCCAGCAGCTTAGCGATAGCGGGGGGGCTGTATGAGCAGTTCTTC
CASSLAIAGGLYEQFF
>TRBJ2-1|.|TRBV7-6|.
TGTGCCAGCAGCCCTAAAGCAGGGGGGCAATACAATGAGCAGTTCTTC
CASSPKAGGQYNEQFF